Shown below are 2 T cell receptor beta chains from a single sample sequenced in a study of blood T cell repertoires in COVID-19. Here immunoSEQ multiplex PCR was the method, and the copy in TCRdb shows in-frame clones only, minus some. The data hold around 94,000 clones, with about 91% observed a single time. The sample taken for sequencing was peripheral blood. These receptors were collected from a man aged 18 to 29 with acute or convalescent COVID-19.

This rearrangement joins TRBV19 to TRBJ2-3, with 8 bases that match TRBD1. The CDR3 has 13 amino acids. The V gene end was trimmed by 7 bases and the J gene end by 3 bases; junction bases not matched to a gene: 3. Germline values: CDR1 LNHDA, CDR2 SQIVND (reference sequence). CDR3 nucleotide sequence: TGTGCCAGTACGACAGGGGAAACAGATACGCAGTATTTT. This translates into CASTTGETDTQYF.

This chain joins TRBV10-2 and TRBJ1-1, with D perhaps TRBD1 (5 bases). V shed 2 bases and J shed 4 bases, with 11 bases lying between them. This CDR3 contains 14 residues. The germline gives CDR1 WSHSY, CDR2 SAAADI. The chain's CDR3 is CASSEAGGTTEAFF. CDR3 sequence (DNA): TGCGCCAGCAGTGAGGCAGGAGGGACCACTGAAGCTTTCTTT.